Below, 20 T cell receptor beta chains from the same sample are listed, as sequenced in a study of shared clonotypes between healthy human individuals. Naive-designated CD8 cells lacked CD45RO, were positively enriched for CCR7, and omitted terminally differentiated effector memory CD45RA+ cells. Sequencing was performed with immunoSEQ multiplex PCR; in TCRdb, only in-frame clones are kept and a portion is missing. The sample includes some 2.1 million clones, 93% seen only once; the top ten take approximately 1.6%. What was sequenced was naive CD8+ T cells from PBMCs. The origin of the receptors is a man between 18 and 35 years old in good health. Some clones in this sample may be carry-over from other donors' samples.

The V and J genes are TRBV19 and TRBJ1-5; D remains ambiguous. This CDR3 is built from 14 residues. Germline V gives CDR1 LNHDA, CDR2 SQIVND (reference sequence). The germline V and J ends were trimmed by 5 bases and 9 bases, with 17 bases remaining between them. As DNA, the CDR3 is TGTGCCAGTAGTCTCCGGGCTGCCAGGTGGCCCCAGCATTTT. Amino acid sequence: CASSLRAARWPQHF. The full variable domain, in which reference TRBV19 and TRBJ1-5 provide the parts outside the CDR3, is DGGITQSPKYLFRKEGQNVTLSCEQNLNHDAMYWYRQDPGQGLRLIYYSQIVNDFQKGDIAEGYSVSREKKESFPLTVTSAQKNPTAFYLCASSLRAARWPQHFGDGTRLSIL.

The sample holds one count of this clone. The CDR3 sequence: CASSYEGAANYGYTF. DNA for the CDR3: TGTGCCAGCAGTTACGAGGGGGCTGCTAACTATGGCTACACCTTC. The chain couples TRBV6-5 to TRBJ1-2; 7 bases fit TRBD1. V shed 2 bases, J shed 0 bases, and the junction held 3 bases outside the gene matches. Germline assignment: CDR1 MNHEY and CDR2 SVGAGI. This CDR3 comprises 15 residues.

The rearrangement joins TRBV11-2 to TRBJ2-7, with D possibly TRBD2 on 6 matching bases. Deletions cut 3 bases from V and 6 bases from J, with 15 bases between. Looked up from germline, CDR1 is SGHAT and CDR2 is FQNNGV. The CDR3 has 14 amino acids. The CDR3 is CASSFGRGSVEQYF. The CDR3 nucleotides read TGTGCCAGCAGCTTCGGACGGGGGTCGGTCGAGCAGTACTTC. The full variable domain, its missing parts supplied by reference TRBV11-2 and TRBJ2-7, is EAGVAQSPRYKIIEKRQSVAFWCNPISGHATLYWYQQILGQGPKLLIQFQNNGVVDDSQLPKDRFSAERLKGVDSTLKIQPAKLEDSAVYLCASSFGRGSVEQYFGPGTRLTVT.

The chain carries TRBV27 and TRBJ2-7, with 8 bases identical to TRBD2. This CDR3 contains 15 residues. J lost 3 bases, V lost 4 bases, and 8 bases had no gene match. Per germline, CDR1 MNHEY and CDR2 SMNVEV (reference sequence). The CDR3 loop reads CASSSRGGAGYEQYF. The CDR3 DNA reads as TGTGCCAGCAGTTCCCGGGGGGGGGCGGGCTACGAGCAGTACTTC.

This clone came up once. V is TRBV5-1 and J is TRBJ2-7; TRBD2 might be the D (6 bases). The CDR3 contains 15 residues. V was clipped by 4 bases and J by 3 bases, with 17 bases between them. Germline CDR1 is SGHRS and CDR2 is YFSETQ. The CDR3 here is CASSLGRGTLYEQYF. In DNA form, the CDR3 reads TGCGCCAGCAGCCTTGGGCGGGGCACTCTCTACGAGCAGTACTTC.

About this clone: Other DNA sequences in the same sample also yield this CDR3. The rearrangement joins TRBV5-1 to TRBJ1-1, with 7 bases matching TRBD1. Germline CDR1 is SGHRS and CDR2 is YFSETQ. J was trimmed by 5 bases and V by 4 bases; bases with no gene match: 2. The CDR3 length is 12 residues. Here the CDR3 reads CASSVTGTEAFF. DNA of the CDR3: TGCGCCAGCAGCGTGACAGGGACTGAAGCTTTCTTT. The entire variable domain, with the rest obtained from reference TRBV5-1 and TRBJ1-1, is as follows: KAGVTQTPRYLIKTRGQQVTLSCSPISGHRSVSWYQQTPGQGLQFLFEYFSETQRNKGNFPGRFSGRQFSNSRSEMNVSTLELGDSALYLCASSVTGTEAFFGQGTRLTVV.

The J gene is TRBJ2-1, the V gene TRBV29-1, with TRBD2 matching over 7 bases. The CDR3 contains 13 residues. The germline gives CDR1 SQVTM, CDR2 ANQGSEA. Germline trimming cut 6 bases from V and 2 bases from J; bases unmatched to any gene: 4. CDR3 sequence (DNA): TGCAGCGTCCGCGGGACTACCTACAATGAGCAGTTCTTC. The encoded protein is CSVRGTTYNEQFF.

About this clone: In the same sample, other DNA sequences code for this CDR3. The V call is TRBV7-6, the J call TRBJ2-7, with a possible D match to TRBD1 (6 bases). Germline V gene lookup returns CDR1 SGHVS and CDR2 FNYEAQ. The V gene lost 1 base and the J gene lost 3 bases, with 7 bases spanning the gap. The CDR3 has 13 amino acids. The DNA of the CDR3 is TGTGCCAGCAGCTTAGGCAGGGGCTACGAGCAGTACTTC. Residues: CASSLGRGYEQYF.

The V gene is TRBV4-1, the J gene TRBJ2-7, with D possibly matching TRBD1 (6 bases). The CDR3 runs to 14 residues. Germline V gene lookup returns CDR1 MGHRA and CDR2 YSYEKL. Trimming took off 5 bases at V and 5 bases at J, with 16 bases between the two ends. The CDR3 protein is CASSSGAAYHEQYF. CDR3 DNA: TGCGCCAGCAGCTCAGGGGCGGCGTACCACGAGCAGTACTTC.

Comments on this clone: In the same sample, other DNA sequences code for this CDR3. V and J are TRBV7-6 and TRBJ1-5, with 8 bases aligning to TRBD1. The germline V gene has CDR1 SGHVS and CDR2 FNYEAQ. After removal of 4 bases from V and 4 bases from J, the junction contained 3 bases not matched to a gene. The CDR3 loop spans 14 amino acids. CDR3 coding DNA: TGTGCCAGCAGCTCAAGACAGGGGAATCAGCCCCAGCATTTT. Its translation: CASSSRQGNQPQHF.

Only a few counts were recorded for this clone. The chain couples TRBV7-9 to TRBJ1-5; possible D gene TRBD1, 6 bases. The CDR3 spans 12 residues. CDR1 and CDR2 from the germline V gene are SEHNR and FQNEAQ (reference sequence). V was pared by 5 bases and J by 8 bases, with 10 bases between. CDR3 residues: CASSTRGEPQHF. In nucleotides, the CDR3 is TGTGCCAGCAGCACCAGGGGAGAGCCCCAGCATTTT.

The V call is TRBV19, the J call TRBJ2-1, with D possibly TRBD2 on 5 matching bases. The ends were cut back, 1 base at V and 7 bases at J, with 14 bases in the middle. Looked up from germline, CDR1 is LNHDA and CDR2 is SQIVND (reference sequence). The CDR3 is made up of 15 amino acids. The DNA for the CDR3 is TGTGCCAGTAGTATAGTGCCGGGAAGGCTAAATGAGCAGTTCTTC. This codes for CASSIVPGRLNEQFF.

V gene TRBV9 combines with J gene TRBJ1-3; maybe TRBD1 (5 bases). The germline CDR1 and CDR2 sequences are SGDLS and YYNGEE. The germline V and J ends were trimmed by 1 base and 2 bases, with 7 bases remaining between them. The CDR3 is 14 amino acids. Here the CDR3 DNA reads TGTGCCAGCAGCGTACAGGGAACTGGAAACACCATATATTTT. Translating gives CASSVQGTGNTIYF.

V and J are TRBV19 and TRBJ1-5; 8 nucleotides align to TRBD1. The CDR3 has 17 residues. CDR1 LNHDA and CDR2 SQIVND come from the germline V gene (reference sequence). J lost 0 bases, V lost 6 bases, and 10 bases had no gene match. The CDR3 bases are TGTGCCAGTAGACCAGACAGGGGAGGATATAGCAATCAGCCCCAGCATTTT. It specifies CASRPDRGGYSNQPQHF.

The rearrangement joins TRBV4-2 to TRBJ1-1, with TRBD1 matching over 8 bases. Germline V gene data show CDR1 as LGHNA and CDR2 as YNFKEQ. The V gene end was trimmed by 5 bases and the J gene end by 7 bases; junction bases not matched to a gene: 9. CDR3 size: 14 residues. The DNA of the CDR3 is TGTGCCAGCAGCTGGGGACAGGAGGCATATGAAGCTTTCTTT. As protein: CASSWGQEAYEAFF.

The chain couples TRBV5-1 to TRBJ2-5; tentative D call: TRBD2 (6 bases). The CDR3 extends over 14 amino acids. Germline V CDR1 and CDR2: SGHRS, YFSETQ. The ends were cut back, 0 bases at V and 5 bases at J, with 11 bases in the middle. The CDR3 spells CASSLAGVRETQYF. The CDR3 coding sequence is TGCGCCAGCAGCTTGGCGGGGGTTAGGGAGACCCAGTACTTC.

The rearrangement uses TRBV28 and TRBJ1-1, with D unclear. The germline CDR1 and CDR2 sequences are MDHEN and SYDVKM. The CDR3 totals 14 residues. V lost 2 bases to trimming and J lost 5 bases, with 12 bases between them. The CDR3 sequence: CASSLGPGGTEAFF. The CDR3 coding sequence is TGTGCCAGCAGTTTAGGTCCCGGAGGTACTGAAGCTTTCTTT.

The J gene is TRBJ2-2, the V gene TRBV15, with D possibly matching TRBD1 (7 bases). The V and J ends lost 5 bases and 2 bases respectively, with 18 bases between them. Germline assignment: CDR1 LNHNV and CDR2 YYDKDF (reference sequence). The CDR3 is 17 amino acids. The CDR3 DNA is TGTGCCACCAGCTCCCGTGCAGGGGGGATCAACACCGGGGAGCTGTTTTTT. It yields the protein CATSSRAGGINTGELFF.

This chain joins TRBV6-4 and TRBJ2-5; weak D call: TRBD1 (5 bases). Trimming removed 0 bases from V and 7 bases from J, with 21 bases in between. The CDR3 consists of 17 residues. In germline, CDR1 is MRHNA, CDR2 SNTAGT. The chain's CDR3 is CASSDSNCEQVGTTQYF. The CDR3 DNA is TGTGCCAGCAGTGACTCGAATTGCGAACAGGTCGGTACGACCCAGTACTTC.

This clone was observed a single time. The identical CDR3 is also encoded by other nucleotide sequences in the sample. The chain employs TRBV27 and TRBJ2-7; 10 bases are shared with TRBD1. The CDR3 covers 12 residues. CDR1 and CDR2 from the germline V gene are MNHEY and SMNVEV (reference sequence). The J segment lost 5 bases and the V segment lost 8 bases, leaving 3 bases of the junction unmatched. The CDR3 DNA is TGTGCCAGCCGGACAGGGGGGAACGAGCAGTACTTC. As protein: CASRTGGNEQYF.